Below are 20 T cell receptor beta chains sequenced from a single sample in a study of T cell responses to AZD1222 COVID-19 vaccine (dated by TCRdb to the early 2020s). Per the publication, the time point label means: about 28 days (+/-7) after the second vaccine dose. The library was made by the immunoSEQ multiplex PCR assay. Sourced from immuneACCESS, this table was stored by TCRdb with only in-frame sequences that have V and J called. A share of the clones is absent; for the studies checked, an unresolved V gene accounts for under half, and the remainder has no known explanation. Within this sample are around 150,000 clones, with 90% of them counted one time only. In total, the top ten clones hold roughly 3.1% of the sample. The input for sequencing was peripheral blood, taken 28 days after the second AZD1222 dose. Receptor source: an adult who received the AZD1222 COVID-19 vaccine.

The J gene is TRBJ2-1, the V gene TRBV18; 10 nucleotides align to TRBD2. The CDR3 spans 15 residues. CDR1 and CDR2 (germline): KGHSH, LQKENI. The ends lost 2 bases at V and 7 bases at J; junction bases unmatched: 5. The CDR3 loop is CASSPTSGIGNEQFF. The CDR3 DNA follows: TGTGCCAGCTCACCAACTAGCGGGATAGGAAATGAGCAGTTCTTC.

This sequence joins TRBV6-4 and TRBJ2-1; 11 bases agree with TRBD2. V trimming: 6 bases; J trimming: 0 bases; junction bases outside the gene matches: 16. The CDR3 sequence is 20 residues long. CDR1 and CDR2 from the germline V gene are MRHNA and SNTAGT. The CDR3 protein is CASSREGGLAAASSYNEQFF. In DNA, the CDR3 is TGTGCCAGCAGCCGAGAGGGGGGACTAGCGGCCGCGAGCTCCTACAATGAGCAGTTCTTC.

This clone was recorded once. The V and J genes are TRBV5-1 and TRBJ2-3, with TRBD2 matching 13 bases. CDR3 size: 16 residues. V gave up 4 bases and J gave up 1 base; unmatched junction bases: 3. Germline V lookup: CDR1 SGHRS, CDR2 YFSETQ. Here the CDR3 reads CASSTGTSGGTDTQYF. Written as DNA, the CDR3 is TGCGCCAGCAGCACCGGGACTAGCGGGGGCACAGATACGCAGTATTTT.

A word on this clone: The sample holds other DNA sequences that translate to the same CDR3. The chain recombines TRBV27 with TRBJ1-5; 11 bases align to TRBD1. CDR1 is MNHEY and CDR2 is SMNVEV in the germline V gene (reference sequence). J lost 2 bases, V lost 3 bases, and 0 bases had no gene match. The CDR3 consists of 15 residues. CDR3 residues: CASSLGQGGNQPQHF. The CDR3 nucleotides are TGTGCCAGCAGTTTGGGACAGGGGGGCAATCAGCCCCAGCATTTT.

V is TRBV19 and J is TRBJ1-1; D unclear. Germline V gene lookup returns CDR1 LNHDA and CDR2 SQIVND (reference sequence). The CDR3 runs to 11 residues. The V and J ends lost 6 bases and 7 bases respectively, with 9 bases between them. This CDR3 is CASRLTDEAFF. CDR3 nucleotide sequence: TGTGCCAGTAGACTTACAGATGAAGCTTTCTTT. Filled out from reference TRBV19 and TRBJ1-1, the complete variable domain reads DGGITQSPKYLFRKEGQNVTLSCEQNLNHDAMYWYRQDPGQGLRLIYYSQIVNDFQKGDIAEGYSVSREKKESFPLTVTSAQKNPTAFYLCASRLTDEAFFGQGTRLTVV.

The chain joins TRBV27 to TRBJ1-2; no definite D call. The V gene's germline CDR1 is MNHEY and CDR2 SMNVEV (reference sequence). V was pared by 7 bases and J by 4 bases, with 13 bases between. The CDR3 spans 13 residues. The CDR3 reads CASTGGSAYGYTF. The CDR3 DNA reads TGTGCCAGCACAGGAGGGAGTGCCTATGGCTACACCTTC.

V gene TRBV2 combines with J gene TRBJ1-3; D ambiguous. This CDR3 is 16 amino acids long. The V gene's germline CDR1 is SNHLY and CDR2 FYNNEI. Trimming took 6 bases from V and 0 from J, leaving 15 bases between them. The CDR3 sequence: CASSAVQADSGNTIYF. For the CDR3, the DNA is TGTGCCAGCAGCGCCGTTCAGGCAGACTCTGGAAACACCATATATTTT.

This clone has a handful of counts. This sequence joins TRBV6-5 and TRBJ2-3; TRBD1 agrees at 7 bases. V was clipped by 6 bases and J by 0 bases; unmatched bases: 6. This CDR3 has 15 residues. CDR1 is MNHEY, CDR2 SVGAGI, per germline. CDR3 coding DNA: TGTGCCAGCAGCGGGACAGACATTAGCACAGATACGCAGTATTTT. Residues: CASSGTDISTDTQYF.

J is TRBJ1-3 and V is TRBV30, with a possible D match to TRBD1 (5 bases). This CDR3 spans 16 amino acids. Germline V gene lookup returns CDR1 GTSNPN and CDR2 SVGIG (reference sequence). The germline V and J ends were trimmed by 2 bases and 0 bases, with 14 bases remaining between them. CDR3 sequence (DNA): TGTGCCTGGAGTCAATCCAGGGCCTTCTCTGGAAACACCATATATTTT. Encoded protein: CAWSQSRAFSGNTIYF.

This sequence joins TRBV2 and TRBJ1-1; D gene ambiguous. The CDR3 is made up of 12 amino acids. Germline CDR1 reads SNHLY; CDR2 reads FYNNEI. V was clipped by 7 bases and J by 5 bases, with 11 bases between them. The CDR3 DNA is TGTGCCAGCAACCTCGAAGGAACTGAAGCTTTCTTT. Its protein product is CASNLEGTEAFF.

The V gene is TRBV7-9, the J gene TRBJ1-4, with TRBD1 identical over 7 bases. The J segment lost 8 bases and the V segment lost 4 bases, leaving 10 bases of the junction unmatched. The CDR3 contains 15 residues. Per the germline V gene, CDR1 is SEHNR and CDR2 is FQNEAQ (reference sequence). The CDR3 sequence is CASSSRQGSAEKLFF. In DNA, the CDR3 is TGTGCCAGCAGCTCCAGACAGGGAAGTGCGGAAAAACTGTTTTTT.

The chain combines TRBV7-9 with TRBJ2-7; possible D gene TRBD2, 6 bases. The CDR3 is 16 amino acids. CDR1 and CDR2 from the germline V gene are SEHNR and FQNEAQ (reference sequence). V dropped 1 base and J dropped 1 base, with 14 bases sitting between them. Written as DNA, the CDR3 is TGTGCCAGCAGCTTAGAGAGAGCGGGCCCTTCCTACGAGCAGTACTTC. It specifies CASSLERAGPSYEQYF.

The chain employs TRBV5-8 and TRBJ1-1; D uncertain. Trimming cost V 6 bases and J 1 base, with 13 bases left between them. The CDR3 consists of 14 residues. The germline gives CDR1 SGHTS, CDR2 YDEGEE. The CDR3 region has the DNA TGTGCCAGCACTGAAGGAGTGAGGAACACTGAAGCTTTCTTT. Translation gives CASTEGVRNTEAFF.

Here the CDR3 reads CASSPPGAGTQETQYF. The CDR3 nucleotides read TGTGCCAGCAGCCCGCCCGGGGCGGGAACACAAGAGACCCAGTACTTC. This chain links TRBV7-9 with TRBJ2-5, with D possibly being TRBD2 (6 bases). V was trimmed by 5 bases and J by 2 bases, leaving 18 bases between them. Germline V gene lookup returns CDR1 SEHNR and CDR2 FQNEAQ (reference sequence). CDR3 size: 16 residues.

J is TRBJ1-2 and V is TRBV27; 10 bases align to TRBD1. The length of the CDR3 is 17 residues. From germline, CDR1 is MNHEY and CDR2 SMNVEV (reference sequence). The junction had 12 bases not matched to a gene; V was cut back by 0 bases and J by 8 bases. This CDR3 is CASSLSITGQGFGGYTF. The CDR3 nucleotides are TGTGCCAGCAGTTTATCGATTACGGGACAGGGGTTTGGAGGCTACACCTTC.

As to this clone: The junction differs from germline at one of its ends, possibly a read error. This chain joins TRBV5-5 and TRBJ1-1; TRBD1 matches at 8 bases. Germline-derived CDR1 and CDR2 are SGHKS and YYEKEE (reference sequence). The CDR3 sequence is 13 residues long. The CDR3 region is CASSLYQGAEAFF. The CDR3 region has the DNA TGTGCCAGCAGCTTGTATCAGGGGGCTGAGGCTTTCTTT.

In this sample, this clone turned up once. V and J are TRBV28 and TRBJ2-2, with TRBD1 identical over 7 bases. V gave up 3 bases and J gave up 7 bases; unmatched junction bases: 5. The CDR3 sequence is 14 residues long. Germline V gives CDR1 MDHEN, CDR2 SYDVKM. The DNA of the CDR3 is TGTGCCAGCAGTTTCAGGGGGAGAGGCGGGGAGCTGTTTTTT. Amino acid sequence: CASSFRGRGGELFF.

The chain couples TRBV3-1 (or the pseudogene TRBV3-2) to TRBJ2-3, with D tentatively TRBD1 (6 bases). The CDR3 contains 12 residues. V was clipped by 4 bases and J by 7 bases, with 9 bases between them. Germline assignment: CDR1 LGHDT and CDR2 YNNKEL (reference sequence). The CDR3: CASSPGQNTQYF. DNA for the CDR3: TGTGCCAGCAGCCCCGGACAGAATACGCAGTATTTT.

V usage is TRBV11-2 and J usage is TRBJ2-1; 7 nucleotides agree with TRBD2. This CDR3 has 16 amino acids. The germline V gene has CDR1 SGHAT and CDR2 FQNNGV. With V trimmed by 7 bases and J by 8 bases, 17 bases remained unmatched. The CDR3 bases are TGTGCCAGCACCCCTGTGAAAGGGAGGGCCGGGGATGAGCAGTTCTTC. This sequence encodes CASTPVKGRAGDEQFF.

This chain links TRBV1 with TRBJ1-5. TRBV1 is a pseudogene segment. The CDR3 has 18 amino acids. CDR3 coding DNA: TGCACCAGCAGCCAAGATCGGGGAACCGAATATAGCAATCAGCCCCAGCATTTT. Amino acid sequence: CTSSQDRGTEYSNQPQHF.